This entry concerns a single TCR beta chain. Its antigen is not identified. CDR1 LNHDA and CDR2 SQIVND come from the germline V gene (reference sequence). This CDR3 contains 13 residues. V shed 5 bases, J shed 5 bases, and the junction held 5 bases outside the gene matches. This entry comes from a study of cytomegalovirus exposure and HLA in healthy donors. Study-wide context: Prior work identified some 120 million unique TCR beta sequences in around 170 million T cells.

The study sampled nominally healthy donors, though unrecorded immune exposures were likely. General study results and limits: Being indistinguishable, some V segments were excluded, TRBV6-2 and TRBV6-3 among them. Data from an earlier analysis indicated that most TCR beta V segments were productive either about 87% or about 30% of the time.

A multiplex PCR was run with 60 Vbeta primers and 13 Jbeta primers. Clones were read by immunoSEQ multiplex PCR, and TCRdb kept only the in-frame ones, dropping some. The data contain over 150,000 clones, roughly 80% of them seen just once; the ten biggest clones take up around 3.4%. The chain recombines TRBV19 with TRBJ2-5; TRBD1 aligns across 7 bases. The source of this sequence is a man in his thirties or forties in good health and CMV-seropositive. The material sequenced was PBMCs. The CDR3 is CASSVTGVETQYF. As DNA, the CDR3 is TGTGCCAGTAGTGTCACAGGGGTGGAGACCCAGTACTTC.